This T cell receptor (beta chain) was observed in a study of PD-1 blockade in classical Hodgkin lymphoma (TCRdb year 2020). Turning to the overall study: Nivolumab dosing was 3 mg/kg intravenously every 2 weeks, continuing until either disease progression or unacceptable toxicity. The study used CyTOF and TCR beta sequencing to define a peripheral blood immune signature of response to PD-1 blockade in classical Hodgkin lymphoma. The paper as a whole reports these results and caveats: Lower diversity was observed in patients in whom nivolumab was started less than 1 year after ASCT, and these patients were excluded from later analyses so that confounding by immune reconstitution would be avoided. Newly diagnosed patients were reported to have lower baseline TCR diversity than healthy donors, and relapsed/refractory patients were reported to have lower baseline TCR diversity still. Baseline diversity similar to that of newly diagnosed patients was observed in trial patients achieving complete response, whereas significantly lower diversity was observed in partial responders and progressors. CD4+ but not CD8+ TCR diversity rose significantly by C4D1 (p=0.0027 vs p=0.16), most apparent in complete responders (p=0.02). Only a single clinical trial cohort was studied, and what caused the repertoire differences, possibly disease activity or prior therapy, remained undefined.

The Qiagen DNeasy kit was used to extract genomic DNA from unsorted PBMCs and from the negatively selected CD4+ and CD8+ fractions. TCR beta CDR3 regions were amplified by immunoSEQ multiplex PCR using primers annealing to V and J segments. A synthetic immune receptor repertoire was used to minimize amplification bias, and any remaining bias was removed computationally after sequencing. From the authors' description of their analysis: Repertoire diversity was quantified as the Shannon entropy index using custom Python scripts. The unsorted, CD4+ and CD8+ repertoires were each analyzed separately, with the exception of combined analyses, where CD4+ and CD8+ sequences were merged in silico. A clone was considered expanded if an increase in frequency of at least 2-fold after treatment relative to C1D1 was found, and a pseudocount of 0.5 was applied to clones undetected at baseline. Singleton clones were defined as clones with 0 or 1 copy at C1D1, and non-singleton clones were defined as clones with 2 or more copies. Clones expanded in unsorted samples were labelled as CD4+, CD8+ or unknown by matching protein sequences in sorted samples from the same patient. Wilcoxon tests were applied to paired samples to test diversity changes from C1D1 to C4D1. The source is immuneACCESS, and TCRdb retained only in-frame sequences with V and J called. Part of the clones is not carried over; for the studies checked, unresolved V genes explain less than half of this, and the remainder is unexplained. From that table come the V and J calls and clone size; the DNA was used to work out D and trimming. The table for this sample lists tens of thousands of clones; about 86% of them were counted only once. The ten largest clones represent 0.4% to 0.45% of the sample.

The sample holds one count of this clone. The target of this receptor is not known. The record has no base qualities; no much larger clone is one base away. This specimen's time point label, interpreted: cycle 4 day 1 (C4D1), after 6 weeks of nivolumab. Relapse after autologous stem cell transplantation had occurred in all trial patients, and cohorts A, B and C were distinguished by prior brentuximab vedotin exposure. A Miltenyi CD4+ T cell isolation kit was used for magnetic negative selection to purify CD4+ T cells from thawed PBMCs. The trial cohort comprised about 60 patients with relapsed/refractory classical Hodgkin lymphoma whose best overall responses were complete response, partial response or progressive disease. Single-agent nivolumab was administered to trial patients in the multi-cohort phase II CheckMate 205 trial. Best overall response was determined by an independent review committee according to the 2007 International Working Group response criteria. Trial PBMCs were collected immediately before nivolumab initiation (C1D1) and during therapy at cycle 2 day 1 and cycle 4 day 1. After peripheral blood was drawn into 8 mL Vacutainer Cell Preparation Tubes, PBMCs were isolated by centrifugation and then cryopreserved. Purified CD4+ and CD8+ fractions were prepared only for cases in which an additional PBMC sample was available. Magnetically labelled cells were removed on LS columns in a quadroMACS separator, and the flow-through was retained as the purified fraction.

The CDR3 runs 12 amino acids, cysteine and phenylalanine included. Only the CDR3 DNA is retained, 36 bases long and in frame from the first base. Ends trimmed: V by 7 bases, J by 6 bases; bases unmatched to a gene: 6. From the germline V gene, CDR1 is SQVTM and CDR2 is ANQGSEA. The source is a human donor with classical Hodgkin lymphoma. Specimen: CD4+ T cells from blood, collected before the fourth cycle of nivolumab. The receptor chain draws on TRBV29-1 and TRBJ2-7; 10 bases in the junction line up with TRBD1. The nucleotide sequence reads TGCAGCGGCGGGACAGGGGTTTTCGAGCAGTACTTC. This encodes CSGGTGVFEQYF.